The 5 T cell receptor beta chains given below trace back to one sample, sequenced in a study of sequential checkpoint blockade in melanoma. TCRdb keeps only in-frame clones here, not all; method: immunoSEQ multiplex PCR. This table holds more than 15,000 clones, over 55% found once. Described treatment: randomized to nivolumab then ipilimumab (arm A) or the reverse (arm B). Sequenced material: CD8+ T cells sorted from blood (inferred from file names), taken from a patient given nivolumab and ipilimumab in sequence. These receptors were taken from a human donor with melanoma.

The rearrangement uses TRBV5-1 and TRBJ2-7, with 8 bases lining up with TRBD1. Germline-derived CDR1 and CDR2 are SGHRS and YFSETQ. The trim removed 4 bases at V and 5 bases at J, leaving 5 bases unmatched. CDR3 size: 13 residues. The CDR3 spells CASSPRGRNEQYF. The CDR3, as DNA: TGCGCCAGCAGCCCCAGGGGGCGAAACGAGCAGTACTTC.

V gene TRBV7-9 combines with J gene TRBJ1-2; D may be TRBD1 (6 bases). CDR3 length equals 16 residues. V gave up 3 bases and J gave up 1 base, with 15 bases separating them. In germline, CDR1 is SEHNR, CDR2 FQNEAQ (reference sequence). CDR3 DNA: TGTGCCAGCAGCTTCGACGGGGGGGCCGTTAACTATGGCTACACCTTC. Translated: CASSFDGGAVNYGYTF.

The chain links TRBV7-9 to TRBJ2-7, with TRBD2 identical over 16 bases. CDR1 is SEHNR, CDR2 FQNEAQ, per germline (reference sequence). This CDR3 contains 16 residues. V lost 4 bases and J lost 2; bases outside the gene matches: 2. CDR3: CASSSGTSGRAYEQYF. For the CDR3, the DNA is TGTGCCAGCAGCTCCGGGACTAGCGGGAGGGCCTACGAGCAGTACTTC. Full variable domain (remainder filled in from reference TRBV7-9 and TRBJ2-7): DTGVSQNPRHKITKRGQNVTFRCDPISEHNRLYWYRQTLGQGPEFLTYFQNEAQLEKSRLLSDRFSAERPKGSFSTLEIQRTEQGDSAMYLCASSSGTSGRAYEQYFGPGTRLTVT.

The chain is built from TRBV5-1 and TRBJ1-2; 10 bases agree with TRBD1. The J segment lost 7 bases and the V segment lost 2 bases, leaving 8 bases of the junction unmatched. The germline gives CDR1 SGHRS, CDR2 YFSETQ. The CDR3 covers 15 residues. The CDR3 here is CASSFGDRGLSGYTF. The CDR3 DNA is TGCGCCAGCAGCTTTGGGGACAGGGGTTTGTCTGGCTACACCTTC.

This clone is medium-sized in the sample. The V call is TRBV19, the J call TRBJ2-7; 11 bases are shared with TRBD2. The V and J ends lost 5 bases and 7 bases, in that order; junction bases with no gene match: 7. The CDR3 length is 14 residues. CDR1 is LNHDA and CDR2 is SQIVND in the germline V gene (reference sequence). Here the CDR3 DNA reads TGTGCCAGTAGTCCGACCGCTAGCGGGAGGGAGCAGTACTTC. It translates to CASSPTASGREQYF.